Listed below are T cell receptor beta chains from one sample, sequenced in a study of T cells in tuberculosis. Assay used: immunoSEQ multiplex PCR; TCRdb lists only in-frame clones, some missing. The table lists 30,000 to 40,000 clones, roughly 95% of them singletons. The sample consisted of PBMCs, taken at tuberculosis diagnosis. These receptors came from an adult with tuberculosis. Both conserved end residues are part of each CDR3. A D gene is named only where the DNA matches it firmly. The listing skips clone size in some rows; elsewhere it reads once, few, many or a size class.

j_gene,abundance,d_gene,v_gene,CDR3nt,CDR3aa
TRBJ1-2,NA,NA,TRBV5-1,TGCGCCAGCACCCCTACGGTACAGACCGACGACTACACCTTC,CASTPTVQTDDYTF
TRBJ1-4,NA,NA,TRBV9,TGTGCCAGCAGCGAAAGAGACTACGGAGAAAAACTGTTTTTT,CASSERDYGEKLFF
TRBJ2-7,NA,NA,TRBV5-6,TGTGCCAGCAGCTTGAAAGGGGACTCCTACGAGCAGTACTTC,CASSLKGDSYEQYF
TRBJ1-5,NA,NA,TRBV4-2,TGTGCCAGCAGCCCGAAGATCGCCCCGGGCAATCAGCCCCAGCATTTT,CASSPKIAPGNQPQHF
TRBJ1-6,NA,NA,TRBV5-8,TGTGCCAGCAGCTTGTCGCCAGGGCGGGGTTCACCCCTCCACTTT,CASSLSPGRGSPLHF
TRBJ1-6,NA,NA,TRBV7-3,TGTGCCAGCAGCTCCCAGGGAGGCAATTCACCCCTCCACTTT,CASSSQGGNSPLHF
TRBJ2-5,NA,TRBD2,TRBV2,TGTGCCAGCAGGGGACTAGCTTTCCTTAAAGAGACCCAGTACTTC,CASRGLAFLKETQYF
TRBJ1-5,NA,NA,TRBV6-4,TGTGCCAGCAGAATCAGGCGCAATCAGCCCCAGCATTTT,CASRIRRNQPQHF
TRBJ1-4,NA,NA,TRBV4-3,TGCGCCAGCAGCCCCCAGGCCCTTGCTAATGAAAAACTGTTTTTT,CASSPQALANEKLFF
TRBJ1-6,NA,NA,TRBV9,TGTGCCAGCAGCGTAGAAGACAATAATTCACCCCTCCACTTT,CASSVEDNNSPLHF
TRBJ2-7,NA,NA,TRBV7-2,TGTGCCAGCAGTCTTACCTACGAGCAGTACTTC,CASSLTYEQYF
TRBJ1-5,few,TRBD1,TRBV29-1,TGCAGCGTTGGAGTTAACCCAGGGGGTCAGCCCCAGCATTTT,CSVGVNPGGQPQHF
TRBJ2-1,NA,TRBD2,TRBV7-2,TGTGCCAGCAGAATAGCGGGGGTGCTACCGGATGAGCAGTTCTTC,CASRIAGVLPDEQFF
TRBJ1-2,NA,TRBD1,TRBV30,TGTGCCTGGAGCGCAGGGGGCGCGAGTGGCTACACCTTC,CAWSAGGASGYTF
TRBJ2-3,NA,TRBD1,TRBV12-5,TGTGCTAGTGGTCCAGGGGGCAACACAGATACGCAGTATTTT,CASGPGGNTDTQYF
TRBJ2-3,NA,NA,TRBV19,TGTGCCAGTAGTATTATGGAGGGGACAGATACGCAGTATTTT,CASSIMEGTDTQYF
TRBJ1-2,NA,NA,TRBV7-2,TGTGCCAGCAGCTCCCGGGGTCTTAACTATGGCTACACCTTC,CASSSRGLNYGYTF
TRBJ2-7,NA,NA,TRBV5-5,TGTGCCAGCAGCCCTACTTTCACAGGGATCCCCTACGAGCAGTACTTC,CASSPTFTGIPYEQYF
TRBJ1-1,NA,NA,TRBV5-6,TGTGCCAGCAGCTTGGTAGCGGGGTCCACTGAAGCTTTCTTT,CASSLVAGSTEAFF
TRBJ1-5,NA,NA,TRBV27,TGTGCCAGCAGTCCTCAACAGGGAATCGGCAATCAGCCCCAGCATTTT,CASSPQQGIGNQPQHF
TRBJ2-7,NA,NA,TRBV10-3,TGTGCCATCAGTGAGACAGGCACGACCTCGAATACCTACGAGCAGTACTTC,CAISETGTTSNTYEQYF
TRBJ2-3,NA,NA,TRBV30,TGTGCCTGGAGTGTACTTGTTGACTTATACACAGATACGCAGTATTTT,CAWSVLVDLYTDTQYF
TRBJ2-1,NA,NA,TRBV28,TGTGCCAGCATTGGACCGGGGTTCAATGAGCAGTTCTTC,CASIGPGFNEQFF
TRBJ1-1,once,NA,TRBV5-6,TGTGCCAGCAGCTTTTTCGGTCAGGGCGCTGAAGCTTTCTTT,CASSFFGQGAEAFF
TRBJ1-2,NA,TRBD1,TRBV4-1,TGCGCCAGCAGCCAGAGGGACAGGGCGAGGGGAGGTTATGGCTACACCTTC,CASSQRDRARGGYGYTF
TRBJ1-4,NA,TRBD1,TRBV5-1,TGCGCCAGCAGCTTGGTACTAGGGACAGGGGCAAAACTGTTTTTT,CASSLVLGTGAKLFF
TRBJ1-2,NA,NA,TRBV28,TGTGCCAGCAGAATAGACAGCAGCGGCTACACCTTC,CASRIDSSGYTF
TRBJ2-4,NA,TRBD1,TRBV29-1,TGCAGCGTTGTTAGGGGAACAGGGGGCGATCTCCTAGCCAAAAACATTCAGTACTTC,CSVVRGTGGDLLAKNIQYF
TRBJ2-7,NA,TRBD1,TRBV11-2,TGTGCCAGCAGCCGCAGCGGGACAGGGAGTTTCGACGAGCAGTACTTC,CASSRSGTGSFDEQYF
TRBJ2-1,once,NA,TRBV18,TGTGCCAGCTCACTTCTTCAGGGAACCTCCTACAATGAGCAGTTCTTC,CASSLLQGTSYNEQFF
TRBJ2-7,NA,NA,TRBV4-3,TGCGCCAGCAGCCCAAGAAGAGCACCCAACTACGAGCAGTACTTC,CASSPRRAPNYEQYF
TRBJ2-3,once,TRBD2,TRBV7-8,TGTGCCAGCAGCGTCGCTAGCGGGGGGGAACTCACAGATACGCAGTATTTT,CASSVASGGELTDTQYF
TRBJ1-1,NA,NA,TRBV5-1,TGCGCCAGCAGCCAAAATCATGGGGGGACTGAAGCTTTCTTT,CASSQNHGGTEAFF
TRBJ2-7,NA,NA,TRBV28,TGTGCCAGCAGTCAGGGTCTTCGGCACTACGAGCAGTACTTC,CASSQGLRHYEQYF
TRBJ2-5,NA,TRBD2,TRBV28,TGTGCCAGCAGTTTAGTGGCTAGCGGGGGGGCCAGGGAGACCCAGTACTTC,CASSLVASGGARETQYF
TRBJ1-1,NA,NA,TRBV6-6,TGTGCCAGCAGCCCGGGACAGAACACTGAAGCTTTCTTT,CASSPGQNTEAFF
TRBJ2-7,NA,NA,TRBV5-1,TGCGCCAGCAGCCTAAGACAGGAAGGATACGAGCAGTACTTC,CASSLRQEGYEQYF
TRBJ1-1,NA,NA,TRBV4-1,TGCGCCAGCAGCCAAGAAGCGTCTCACTGGTATGAAGCTTTCTTT,CASSQEASHWYEAFF
TRBJ1-1,NA,TRBD1,TRBV5-1,TGCGCCAGCGCTCAGGACAGGGACACTGAAGCTTTCTTT,CASAQDRDTEAFF
TRBJ2-3,once,NA,TRBV19,TGTGCCAGTAGTATCGAAGGTAGCGGCACAGATACGCAGTATTTT,CASSIEGSGTDTQYF
TRBJ2-2,NA,TRBD1,TRBV7-2,TGTGCCAGCAGCCGACAGGGGGTGGTGAACACCGGGGAGCTGTTTTTT,CASSRQGVVNTGELFF
TRBJ2-5,NA,TRBD2,TRBV11-2,TGTGCCAGCAGCCCAAGACTAGCGGGGGGGCAAGAGACCCAGTACTTC,CASSPRLAGGQETQYF
TRBJ1-6,few,TRBD1,TRBV13,TGTGCCAGCAGTGAAGGGACAGGGGCTTCACCCCTCCACTTT,CASSEGTGASPLHF
TRBJ2-7,NA,NA,TRBV28,TGTGCCAGCAGTGGCCTCTACGAGCAGTACTTC,CASSGLYEQYF
TRBJ1-2,NA,TRBD1,TRBV30,TGTGCCTGGAAGACAGGGGGCTCGGACAACTATGGCTACACCTTC,CAWKTGGSDNYGYTF
TRBJ2-7,once,NA,TRBV29-1,TGCAGCGTTCGTACAGAACTCTACGAGCAGTACTTC,CSVRTELYEQYF
TRBJ1-1,few,TRBD1,TRBV4-3,TGCGCCAGCAGCTCGGGACAGGGGTTTAAGAACACTGAAGCTTTCTTT,CASSSGQGFKNTEAFF
TRBJ1-4,NA,NA,TRBV19,TGTGCCAGTAGCGTCTCTGAAAAACTGTTTTTT,CASSVSEKLFF
TRBJ1-5,NA,NA,TRBV28,TGTGCCAGCAGTTCCCTTAATCAGCCCCAGCATTTT,CASSSLNQPQHF
TRBJ1-1,NA,NA,TRBV11-3,TGTGCCAGCACCCTACCGGGACACAATGAAGCTTTCTTT,CASTLPGHNEAFF
TRBJ1-1,NA,NA,TRBV5-6,TGTGCCAGCAGCATAAAGACAGCAAACACTGAAGCTTTCTTT,CASSIKTANTEAFF
TRBJ2-7,NA,TRBD1,TRBV28,TGTGCCAGCAGTTTAGTGCGGGGACAGGACGAGCAGTACTTC,CASSLVRGQDEQYF
TRBJ1-6,once,NA,TRBV7-6,TGTGCCAGCAGCCCCAGAGGTGGCGGGAATTCACCCCTCCACTTT,CASSPRGGGNSPLHF